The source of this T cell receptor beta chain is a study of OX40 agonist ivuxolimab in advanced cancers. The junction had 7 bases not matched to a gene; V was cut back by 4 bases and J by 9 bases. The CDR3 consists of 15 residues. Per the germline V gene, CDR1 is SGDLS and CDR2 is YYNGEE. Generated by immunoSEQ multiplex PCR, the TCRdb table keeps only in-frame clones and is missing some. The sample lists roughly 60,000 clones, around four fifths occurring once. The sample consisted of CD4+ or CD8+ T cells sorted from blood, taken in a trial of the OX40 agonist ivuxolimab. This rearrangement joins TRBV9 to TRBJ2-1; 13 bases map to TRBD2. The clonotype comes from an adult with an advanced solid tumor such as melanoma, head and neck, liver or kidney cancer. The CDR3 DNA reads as TGTGCCAGCAGCCCCCGGACTAGCGGGAGAGCTGAGCAGTTCTTC. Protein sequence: CASSPRTSGRAEQFF.